Listed here are 18 T cell receptor beta chains from one sample, sequenced in a study of T and B cells in COVID-19 patients. Multiplex PCR with BIOMED2 TRB-A/B primer pools amplified TRB rearrangements. Via MiXCR, TCRdb re-called the multiplex PCR reads, giving one row per CDR3 protein. The sample shows more than 20,000 distinct CDR3 sequences, about 33% of them seen only once. Blood genomic DNA input for TRB amplification was roughly 220-500 ng. The sequenced sample was blood. These receptors all stem from a human donor who had recovered from COVID-19.

This clonotype was detected only a few times. V usage is TRBV12-3 or TRBV12-4 and J usage is TRBJ2-1; 7 bases are shared with TRBD1. The ends lost 1 base at V and 9 bases at J; junction bases unmatched: 12. The CDR3 totals 16 residues. CDR3 sequence (DNA): TGTGCCAGCAGTTTAGGTCTATCCACCCAGGGGGTTGAGCAGTTCTTC. Translating it yields CASSLGLSTQGVEQFF.

This rearrangement joins TRBV6-6 to TRBJ2-7; TRBD1 matches 9 bases. V lost 6 bases and J lost 2; bases outside the gene matches: 8. Per germline, CDR1 MNHNY and CDR2 SVGAGI (reference sequence). This CDR3 is 15 amino acids long. This chain's CDR3 is CASSPEQGATYEQYF. CDR3 DNA: TGTGCCAGCAGCCCGGAACAGGGGGCAACCTACGAGCAGTACTTC.

A few counts support this clonotype. V is TRBV15 and J is TRBJ1-1, with D tentatively TRBD1 (5 bases). This CDR3 is built from 13 residues. Germline CDR1 LNHNV, CDR2 YYDKDF (reference sequence). Trimming pared 0 bases from V and 8 bases from J, leaving 10 bases between. The CDR3 loop is CATSRDGREEAFF. The CDR3 region has the DNA TGTGCCACCAGCAGAGATGGCAGGGAAGAAGCTTTCTTT.

This rearrangement joins TRBV4-3 to TRBJ2-2; TRBD2 aligns across 9 bases. The V segment lost 1 base and the J segment 7 bases; nucleotides outside the gene matches: 4. CDR1 and CDR2 (germline): LGHNA, YSLEER. CDR3 length: 15 residues. The CDR3 here is CASSQVLAGVGELFF. CDR3 sequence (DNA): TGCGCCAGCAGCCAAGTGTTAGCGGGAGTCGGGGAGCTGTTTTTT.

This clonotype was counted once. A read error may explain this, as a much larger clone is one base away. The chain is built from TRBV10-3 and TRBJ2-1; TRBD2 matches 7 bases. V was pared by 1 base and J by 0 bases, with 15 bases of the junction left unmatched. CDR1 and CDR2 (germline): ENHRY, SYGVKD. The CDR3 sequence is 20 residues long. The CDR3 DNA is TGTGCCATCAGTGAGTTCACGGACCCGACAGCGGGGAGCTCCTACAATGAGCAGTTCTTC. The encoded protein is CAISEFTDPTAGSSYNEQFF.

V and J are TRBV7-6 and TRBJ2-3, with D possibly TRBD1 on 5 matching bases. Per germline, CDR1 SGHVS and CDR2 FNYEAQ. Trimming took off 0 bases at V and 0 bases at J, with 10 bases between the two ends. This CDR3 has 16 residues. The CDR3 reads CASSLASTASTDTQYF. CDR3 coding DNA: TGTGCCAGCAGCTTAGCTTCGACAGCTAGCACAGATACGCAGTATTTT.

This rearrangement joins TRBV20-1 to TRBJ2-7; weak D call: TRBD2 (5 bases). Germline V gene data show CDR1 as DFQATT and CDR2 as SNEGSKA (reference sequence). The CDR3 sequence is 13 residues long. V was clipped by 0 bases and J by 3 bases, with 9 bases between them. The CDR3 spells CSAREGGLYEQYF. The CDR3 DNA is TGCAGTGCTAGAGAGGGCGGGCTCTACGAGCAGTACTTC.

This clonotype was picked up a small number of times. This sequence joins TRBV20-1 and TRBJ2-7; 12 nucleotides agree with TRBD2. Germline CDR1 DFQATT, CDR2 SNEGSKA (reference sequence). V lost 2 bases to trimming and J lost 4 bases; unmatched junction nucleotides: 3. The CDR3 consists of 14 residues. The CDR3 loop is CSARPLAGGYEQYF. CDR3 sequence (DNA): TGCAGTGCTAGACCCCTAGCGGGGGGGTACGAGCAGTACTTC.

This clonotype has a handful of counts. V gene TRBV15 combines with J gene TRBJ2-3, with 8 bases aligning to TRBD1. The trim removed 4 bases at V and 1 base at J, leaving 7 bases unmatched. The length of the CDR3 is 16 residues. Germline-derived CDR1 and CDR2 are LNHNV and YYDKDF (reference sequence). CDR3 nucleotides: TGTGCCACCAGCACAGACAGGGGAACGGGCACAGATACGCAGTATTTT. It yields the protein CATSTDRGTGTDTQYF.

This rearrangement joins TRBV27 to TRBJ2-5; possible D gene TRBD1, 5 bases. The CDR3 length is 13 residues. The ends were cut back, 6 bases at V and 2 bases at J, with 10 bases in the middle. Germline loops: CDR1 MNHEY, CDR2 SMNVEV (reference sequence). In DNA, the CDR3 is TGTGCCAGCAGACAGACAGCTCAAGAGACCCAGTACTTC. The encoded protein is CASRQTAQETQYF.

The chain joins TRBV11-2 to TRBJ2-6; the D is unclear. Germline CDR1 SGHAT, CDR2 FQNNGV. This CDR3 has 15 residues. The germline V and J ends were trimmed by 3 bases and 0 bases, with 6 bases remaining between them. CDR3 loop: CASSLTDSGANVLTF. The CDR3 bases are TGTGCCAGCAGCTTGACCGACTCTGGGGCCAACGTCCTGACTTTC. The full variable domain, its missing parts supplied by reference TRBV11-2 and TRBJ2-6, is EAGVAQSPRYKIIEKRQSVAFWCNPISGHATLYWYQQILGQGPKLLIQFQNNGVVDDSQLPKDRFSAERLKGVDSTLKIQPAKLEDSAVYLCASSLTDSGANVLTFGAGSRLTVL.

This clonotype appeared a few times. The V call is TRBV5-4, the J call TRBJ2-7; D may be TRBD2 (7 bases). V lost 4 bases and J lost 7, with 18 bases in between. This CDR3 is 14 amino acids long. Germline V CDR1 and CDR2: SGHNT, YYREEE (reference sequence). The CDR3 sequence is CASSAWTAGGEQYF. CDR3 nucleotide sequence: TGTGCCAGCAGCGCCTGGACAGCCGGGGGGGAGCAGTACTTC.

The CDR3 DNA is TGTGCCAGCTCACCGGACCCGGGACTAGCGGGTATTGAGACCCAGTACTTC. Residues: CASSPDPGLAGIETQYF. The gene calls are TRBV18 and TRBJ2-5, with 12 bases lining up with TRBD2. This CDR3 is 17 amino acids long. Germline trimming cut 3 bases from V and 5 bases from J; bases unmatched to any gene: 10. The germline CDR1 and CDR2 sequences are KGHSH and LQKENI.

This clonotype was observed at least ten times. This sequence joins TRBV19 and TRBJ1-1, with unresolved D. The V gene lost 5 bases and the J gene lost 0 bases, with 7 bases spanning the gap. Germline V CDR1 and CDR2: LNHDA, SQIVND (reference sequence). The CDR3 covers 13 residues. The CDR3 region is CASSVSLNTEAFF. The CDR3 DNA is TGTGCCAGTAGTGTGTCCTTGAACACTGAAGCTTTCTTT.

This sequence joins TRBV20-1 and TRBJ2-7; 9 nucleotides align to TRBD1. Trimming took 3 bases from V and 6 from J; bases not matched to a gene: 0. CDR3 size: 11 residues. Germline V gene data show CDR1 as DFQATT and CDR2 as SNEGSKA (reference sequence). As DNA, the CDR3 is TGCAGTGCTAGGACAGGGGGCGAGCAGTACTTC. Its protein product is CSARTGGEQYF.

The CDR3 loop is CASSYSRGRRNQPQHF. CDR3 bases: TGTGCCAGCAGCTACTCCAGGGGGCGAAGGAATCAGCCCCAGCATTTT. The chain combines TRBV12-3 or TRBV12-4 with TRBJ1-5, with 8 bases that match TRBD1. This CDR3 has 16 amino acids. After removal of 6 bases from V and 4 bases from J, the junction contained 11 bases not matched to a gene.

This chain joins TRBV11-1 and TRBJ2-2; 10 bases fit TRBD2. The ends lost 1 base at V and 4 bases at J; junction bases unmatched: 0. The CDR3 consists of 15 residues. Per the germline V gene, CDR1 is SGHAT and CDR2 is FQDESV (reference sequence). CDR3 region: CASSLGTSGTGELFF. The CDR3 nucleotides read TGTGCCAGCAGCTTAGGGACTAGCGGCACCGGGGAGCTGTTTTTT.

As concerns this clonotype: Given a much more abundant clone one base away, this may be a read error. The chain has TRBV19 and TRBJ1-2; the D is unclear. Looked up from germline, CDR1 is LNHDA and CDR2 is SQIVND (reference sequence). CDR3 length: 13 amino acids. CDR3 DNA sequence: TGTACCAGCCATTCCACGGCACCCTATGGCTACACCTTC. Residues: CTSHSTAPYGYTF.